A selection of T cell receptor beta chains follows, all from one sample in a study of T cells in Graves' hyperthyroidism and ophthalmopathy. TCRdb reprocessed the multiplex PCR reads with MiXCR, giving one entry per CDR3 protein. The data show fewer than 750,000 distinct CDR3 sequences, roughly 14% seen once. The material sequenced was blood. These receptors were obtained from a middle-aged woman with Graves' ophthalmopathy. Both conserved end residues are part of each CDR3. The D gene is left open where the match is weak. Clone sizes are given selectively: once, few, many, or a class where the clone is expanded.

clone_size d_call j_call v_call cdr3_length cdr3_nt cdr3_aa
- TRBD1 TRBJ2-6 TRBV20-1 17 TGCAGTGCTAGAGTCGGACAGGGGGCTACTGGGGCCAACGTCCTGACTTTC CSARVGQGATGANVLTF
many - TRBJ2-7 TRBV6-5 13 TGTGCCAGCAGTTACCAGGGACTGCGCGAGCAGTACTTC CASSYQGLREQYF
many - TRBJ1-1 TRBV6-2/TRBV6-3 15 TGTGCCAGCAGTTACAGCGACACGATGAACACTGAAGCTTTCTTT CASSYSDTMNTEAFF
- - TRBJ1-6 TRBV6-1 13 TGTGCCAGCAGTGGAGCGGGGGTCTCACCCCTCCACTTT CASSGAGVSPLHF
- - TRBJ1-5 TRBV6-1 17 TGTGCCAGCAGCCGGGGGACGGGCGGAGGCTTCAATCAGCCCCAGCATTTT CASSRGTGGGFNQPQHF
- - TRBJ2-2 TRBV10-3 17 TGTGCCATCAGTGAGTCGAGTGTGCGGTCGAACACCGGGGAGCTGTTTTTT CAISESSVRSNTGELFF
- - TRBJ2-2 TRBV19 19 TGTGCCAGTAGTATAGATCGGTTACGCGGAGGGGGCAACACCGGGGAGCTGTTTTTT CASSIDRLRGGGNTGELFF
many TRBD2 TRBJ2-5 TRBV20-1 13 TGCAGTGCAAATAGCGGGAGTTGGGAGACCCAGTACTTC CSANSGSWETQYF
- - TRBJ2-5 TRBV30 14 TGTGCCTGGAGTGAAGGGTTTCGTCGAGAGACCCAGTACTTC CAWSEGFRRETQYF
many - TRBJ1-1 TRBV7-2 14 TGTGCCAGCAGCTTAGGGACAAGACACACTGAAGCTTTCTTT CASSLGTRHTEAFF
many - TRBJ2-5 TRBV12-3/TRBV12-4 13 TGTGCCAGCATTGGGGCGCTGGAGGAGACCCAGTACTTC CASIGALEETQYF
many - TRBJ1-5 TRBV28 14 TGTGCCAGCAACAATTGGTCGAGTGTTCAGCCCCAGCATTTT CASNNWSSVQPQHF
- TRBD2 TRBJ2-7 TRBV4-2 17 TGTGCCAGCAGCCCCGGCCTAGCGGGAGTTAGGTCCTACGAGCAGTACTTC CASSPGLAGVRSYEQYF
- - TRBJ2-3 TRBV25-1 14 TGTGCCAGCAGTGAATCTTCTGGCACAGATACGCAGTATTTT CASSESSGTDTQYF
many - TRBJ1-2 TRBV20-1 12 TGCAGTGCGATTACAGCAAACTATGGCTACACCTTC CSAITANYGYTF
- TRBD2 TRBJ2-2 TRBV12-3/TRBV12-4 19 TGTGCCAGCAGTTTCCGGACTAGCGGGAGGAGGGGGAACACCGGGGAGCTGTTTTTT CASSFRTSGRRGNTGELFF
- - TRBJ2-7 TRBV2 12 TGTGCCAGCAGTGACCGGATTTACGAGCAGTACTTC CASSDRIYEQYF
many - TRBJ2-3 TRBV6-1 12 TGTGCCAGCCTTTCCGGCGGGGATACGCAGTATTTT CASLSGGDTQYF
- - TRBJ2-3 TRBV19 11 TGTGCCAGTAACCCACCCCCCGCGCAGTATTTT CASNPPPAQYF
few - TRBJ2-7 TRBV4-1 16 TGCGCCAGCAGCCAAGATCCCCAACAGAAACACTACGAGCAGTACTTC CASSQDPQQKHYEQYF
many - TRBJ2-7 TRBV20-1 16 TGCAGTGCCAAAGAGGCGGCCCAGGGGTCATCCTACGAGCAGTACTTC CSAKEAAQGSSYEQYF
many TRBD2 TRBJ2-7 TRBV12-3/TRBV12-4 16 TGTGCCAGCAGTTTAGGCCTAGCGGGACAATCCTACGAGCAGTACTTC CASSLGLAGQSYEQYF
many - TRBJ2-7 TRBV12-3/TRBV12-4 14 TGTGCCAGCAGTTTAGGCGCGAACGTCCTCGAGCAGTACTTC CASSLGANVLEQYF